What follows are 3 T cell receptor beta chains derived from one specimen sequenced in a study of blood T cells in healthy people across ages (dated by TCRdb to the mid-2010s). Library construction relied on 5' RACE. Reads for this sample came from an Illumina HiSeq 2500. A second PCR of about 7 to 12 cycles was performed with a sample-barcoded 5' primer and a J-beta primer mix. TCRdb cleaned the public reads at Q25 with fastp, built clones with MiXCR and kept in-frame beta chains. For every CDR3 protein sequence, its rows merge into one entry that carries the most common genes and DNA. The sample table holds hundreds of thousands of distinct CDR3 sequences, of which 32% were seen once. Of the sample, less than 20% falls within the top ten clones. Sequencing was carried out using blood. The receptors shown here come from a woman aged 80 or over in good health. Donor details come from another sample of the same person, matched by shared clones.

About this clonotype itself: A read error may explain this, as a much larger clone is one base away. The DNA of the CDR3 is TGCGCCAGCAGCTCCGGGACTAGCGGGGGGTGGGATGAGCAGTACTTC. Amino acid sequence: CASSSGTSGGWDEQYF. The V and J genes are TRBV5-1 and TRBJ2-5; 15 bases map to TRBD2. CDR1 and CDR2 (germline): SGHRS, YFSETQ. The CDR3 consists of 16 residues. J lost 11 bases, V lost 3 bases, and 11 bases had no gene match.

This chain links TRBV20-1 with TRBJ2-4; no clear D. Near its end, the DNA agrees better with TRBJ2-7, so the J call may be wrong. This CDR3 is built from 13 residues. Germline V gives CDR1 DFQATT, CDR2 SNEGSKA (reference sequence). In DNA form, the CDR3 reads TGCAGTGCTAGAATTCCCAGCTCCTACGAGCAGTACTTC. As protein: CSARIPSSYEQYF.

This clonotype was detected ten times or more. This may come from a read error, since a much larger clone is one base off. DNA for the CDR3: TGTGCCAGCAGCTACGCCATCCAAGAGCAGTACTTC. Translated, it gives CASSYAIQEQYF. The chain combines TRBV5-5 with TRBJ2-5; D is ambiguous. Looked up from germline, CDR1 is SGHKS and CDR2 is YYEKEE (reference sequence). The CDR3 loop spans 12 amino acids. Trimming left V 3 bases short and J 11 bases short, with 14 bases between.